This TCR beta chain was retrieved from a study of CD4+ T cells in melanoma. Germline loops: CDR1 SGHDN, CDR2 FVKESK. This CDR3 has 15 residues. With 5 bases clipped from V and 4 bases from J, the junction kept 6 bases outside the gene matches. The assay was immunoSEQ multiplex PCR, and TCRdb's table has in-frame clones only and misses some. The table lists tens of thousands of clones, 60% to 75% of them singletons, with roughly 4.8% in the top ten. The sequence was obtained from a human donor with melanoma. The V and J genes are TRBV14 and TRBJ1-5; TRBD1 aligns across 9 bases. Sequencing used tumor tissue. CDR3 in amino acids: CASSSGQGWNQPQHF. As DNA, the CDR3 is TGTGCCAGCAGCTCTGGACAGGGGTGGAATCAGCCCCAGCATTTT.